What follows are 9 T cell receptor beta chains derived from one specimen sequenced in a study of T cell responses to AZD1222 COVID-19 vaccine. The assay was immunoSEQ multiplex PCR, and TCRdb's table has in-frame clones only and misses some. The data show some 180,000 clones, around 94% seen once. This sample comprised peripheral blood, obtained on day 0 of AZD1222 vaccination. The receptors come from an adult in good health.

This chain joins TRBV6-5 and TRBJ2-7; tentative D call: TRBD2 (5 bases). The germline V gene encodes CDR1 MNHEY and CDR2 SVGAGI. Trimming cost V 0 bases and J 5 bases, with 14 bases left between them. The length of the CDR3 is 15 residues. The CDR3 reads CASSYSWARGNEQYF. CDR3 bases: TGTGCCAGCAGTTACTCGTGGGCCCGGGGTAACGAGCAGTACTTC.

This clone was seen only once. J is TRBJ2-1 and V is TRBV7-6, with D unresolved. Trimming shortened V by 0 bases and J by 7 bases, and 7 bases separated the two germline ends. The CDR3 is 13 amino acids. Germline lookup yields CDR1 SGHVS and CDR2 FNYEAQ. The CDR3 nucleotides read TGTGCCAGCAGCTTAGCGGAAAGTAATGAGCAGTTCTTC. Translating gives CASSLAESNEQFF. The full variable domain, its missing parts supplied by reference TRBV7-6 and TRBJ2-1, is GAGVSQSPRYKVTKRGQDVALRCDPISGHVSLYWYRQALGQGPEFLTYFNYEAQQDKSGLPNDRFSAERPEGSISTLTIQRTEQRDSAMYRCASSLAESNEQFFGPGTRLTVL.

This clone came up once. The chain recombines TRBV18 with TRBJ2-2; D unclear. There are 14 residues in the CDR3. Germline V lookup: CDR1 KGHSH, CDR2 LQKENI. V was clipped by 3 bases and J by 5 bases, with 10 bases between them. DNA of the CDR3: TGTGCCAGCTCACCGGTTCAAGGGACCGGGGAGCTGTTTTTT. It is translated as CASSPVQGTGELFF.

This chain links TRBV3-1 (or the pseudogene TRBV3-2) with TRBJ1-1; TRBD1 might be the D (5 bases). The CDR3 is 14 amino acids. V lost 2 bases to trimming and J lost 6 bases, with 13 bases between them. In germline, CDR1 is LGHDT, CDR2 YNNKEL (reference sequence). The CDR3 DNA is TGTGCCAGCAGCCAATTTGGAGGGGCACCTGAAGCTTTCTTT. As protein: CASSQFGGAPEAFF.

The count of this clone is one. The chain couples TRBV6-5 to TRBJ1-1; no definite D call. This CDR3 is 12 amino acids long. The germline V gene has CDR1 MNHEY and CDR2 SVGAGI. With 5 bases removed from V and 4 bases from J, the gap between germline ends came to 8 bases. The CDR3 is CASSPRPTEAFF. As DNA, the CDR3 is TGTGCCAGCAGTCCCCGGCCCACTGAAGCTTTCTTT.

The chain joins TRBV20-1 to TRBJ1-1; 7 bases agree with TRBD1. This CDR3 comprises 16 residues. Germline loops: CDR1 DFQATT, CDR2 SNEGSKA (reference sequence). The V and J ends lost 3 bases and 8 bases, in that order; junction bases with no gene match: 18. The CDR3 DNA follows: TGCAGTGCTAGTAACACAAGACAGGGTAAGGGAGCGGAAGCTTTCTTT. Its translation: CSASNTRQGKGAEAFF.

This chain links TRBV2 with TRBJ1-4; D is unresolved. Germline CDR1 and CDR2: SNHLY and FYNNEI. The CDR3 contains 14 residues. V dropped 4 bases and J dropped 7 bases, with 13 bases sitting between them. The CDR3 region has the DNA TGTGCCAGCAGTGTGCGGTTGAGGGTTGAAAAACTGTTTTTT. Translating gives CASSVRLRVEKLFF.

V is TRBV7-9 and J is TRBJ2-2; no firm D call. V lost 5 bases and J 3 bases, leaving 10 bases between the germline ends. The V gene's germline CDR1 is SEHNR and CDR2 FQNEAQ (reference sequence). This CDR3 has 14 residues. The CDR3 DNA is TGTGCCAGCAGCCAGGAAGTCTACACCGGGGAGCTGTTTTTT. The encoded protein is CASSQEVYTGELFF.

About this clone itself: Other DNA sequences from this sample encode an identical CDR3 as well. The chain's CDR3 is CASSKEETQYF. In nucleotides, the CDR3 is TGTGCCAGCAGCAAAGAAGAGACCCAGTACTTC. The rearrangement joins TRBV5-6 to TRBJ2-5; D not certain. The germline V and J ends were trimmed by 4 bases and 3 bases, with 4 bases remaining between them. Germline CDR1 reads SGHDT; CDR2 reads YYEEEE. The CDR3 sequence is 11 residues long.